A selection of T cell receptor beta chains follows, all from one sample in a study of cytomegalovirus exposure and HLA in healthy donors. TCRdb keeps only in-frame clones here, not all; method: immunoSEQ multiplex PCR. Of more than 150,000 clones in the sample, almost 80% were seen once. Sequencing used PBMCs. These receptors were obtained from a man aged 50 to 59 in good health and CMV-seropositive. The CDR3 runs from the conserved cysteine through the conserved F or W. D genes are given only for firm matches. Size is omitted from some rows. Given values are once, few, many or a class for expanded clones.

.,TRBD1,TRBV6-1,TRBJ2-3,CASRVTGGTDTQYF,TGTGCCAGCAGAGTCACAGGGGGCACAGATACGCAGTATTTT
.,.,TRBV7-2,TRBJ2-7,CASSINPTLYEQYF,TGTGCCAGCAGCATAAACCCGACTCTGTACGAGCAGTACTTC
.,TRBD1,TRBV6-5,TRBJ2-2,CASSTGTGHTGGLFF,TGTGCCAGCAGCACCGGGACAGGCCATACCGGGGGGCTGTTTTTT
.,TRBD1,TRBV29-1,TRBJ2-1,CSVESDRGAYNEQFF,TGCAGCGTTGAATCGGACAGGGGAGCCTACAATGAGCAGTTCTTC
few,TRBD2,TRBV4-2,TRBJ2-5,CASSQGSGGPETQYF,TGTGCCAGCAGCCAAGGGTCGGGGGGGCCGGAGACCCAGTACTTC
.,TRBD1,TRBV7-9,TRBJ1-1,CASGTGGHTNTEAFF,TGTGCCAGCGGAACAGGGGGGCATACGAACACTGAAGCTTTCTTT
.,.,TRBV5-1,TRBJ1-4,CASSLEPGVEKLFF,TGCGCCAGCAGCTTGGAACCGGGGGTTGAAAAACTGTTTTTT
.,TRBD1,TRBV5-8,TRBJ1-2,CASSRGTGGVDGYTF,TGTGCCAGCAGCCGCGGGACAGGGGGCGTTGATGGCTACACCTTC
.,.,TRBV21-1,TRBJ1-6,CASCDRDLNSPLHF,TGTGCCAGCTGCGACAGGGACCTTAATTCACCCCTCCACTTT
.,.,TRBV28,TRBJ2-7,CASRYGTSYEQYF,TGTGCCAGCAGATACGGGACAAGCTACGAGCAGTACTTC
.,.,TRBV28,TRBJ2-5,CASRSRALAGVGETQYF,TGTGCCAGCAGATCGAGGGCATTAGCAGGGGTCGGAGAGACCCAGTACTTC
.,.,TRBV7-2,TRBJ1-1,CASSAQGRNTEAFF,TGTGCCAGCAGCGCACAGGGTAGAAACACTGAAGCTTTCTTT
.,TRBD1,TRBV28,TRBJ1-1,CASIPRGTGAFF,TGTGCCAGCATCCCACGTGGGACAGGAGCTTTCTTT
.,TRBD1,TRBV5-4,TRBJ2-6,CASSGGGTGPRSGANVLTF,TGTGCCAGCAGCGGTGGGGGGACAGGTCCCCGCTCTGGGGCCAACGTCCTGACTTTC
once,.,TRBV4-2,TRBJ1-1,CASSQDRLGYTGTEAFF,TGTGCCAGCAGCCAAGATCGCTTAGGATATACGGGAACTGAAGCTTTCTTT
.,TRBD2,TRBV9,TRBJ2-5,CASSVYTGLAGGQETQYF,TGTGCCAGCAGCGTCTATACCGGACTAGCGGGGGGCCAAGAGACCCAGTACTTC
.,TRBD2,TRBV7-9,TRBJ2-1,CASSSISGGIHEQFF,TGTGCCAGCAGCTCCATTAGCGGGGGGATCCATGAGCAGTTCTTC
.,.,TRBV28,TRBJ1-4,CASRPMTGNEKLFF,TGTGCCAGCAGACCGATGACGGGTAATGAAAAACTGTTTTTT
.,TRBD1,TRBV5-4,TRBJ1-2,CASSKGQGNGYTF,TGTGCCAGCAGCAAGGGACAGGGGAATGGCTACACCTTC
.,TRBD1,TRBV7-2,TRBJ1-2,CASSLRDRSNYGYTF,TGTGCCAGCAGCCTACGGGACAGATCTAACTATGGCTACACCTTC
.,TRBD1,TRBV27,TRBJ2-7,CASIPWGGGQGVGYEQYF,TGTGCCAGCATCCCTTGGGGTGGTGGACAGGGGGTAGGTTACGAGCAGTACTTC
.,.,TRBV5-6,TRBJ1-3,CASSSPTAGNTIYF,TGTGCCAGCAGCTCTCCGACAGCTGGAAACACCATATATTTT
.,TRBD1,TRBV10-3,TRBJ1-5,CAISGQGGNQPQHF,TGTGCCATCAGTGGACAGGGTGGCAATCAGCCCCAGCATTTT
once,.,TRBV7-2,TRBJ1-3,CASNTGYSGNTIYF,TGTGCCAGTAACACAGGATACTCTGGAAACACCATATATTTT
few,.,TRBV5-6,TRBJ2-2,CASSPPGLDTGELFF,TGTGCCAGCAGCCCCCCGGGACTTGACACCGGGGAGCTGTTTTTT
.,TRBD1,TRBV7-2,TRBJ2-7,CASTKRDRAYEQYF,TGTGCCAGCACCAAAAGAGACAGGGCCTACGAGCAGTACTTC
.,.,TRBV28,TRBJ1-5,CASSPGTYYSNQPQHF,TGTGCCAGCAGTCCCGGGACATATTATAGCAATCAGCCCCAGCATTTT
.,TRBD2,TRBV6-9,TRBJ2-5,CASSFSSGGLDAEGIQETQYF,TGTGCCAGCAGTTTTTCTAGCGGGGGCTTAGACGCCGAAGGAATCCAAGAGACCCAGTACTTC
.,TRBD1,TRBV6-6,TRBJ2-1,CASSWTGGPLNEQFF,TGTGCCAGCAGCTGGACAGGGGGACCCCTCAATGAGCAGTTCTTC
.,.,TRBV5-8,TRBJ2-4,CASSLGQQVESRNIQYF,TGTGCCAGCAGCTTAGGGCAACAGGTTGAGTCGCGAAACATTCAGTACTTC
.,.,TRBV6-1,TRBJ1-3,CASSEWAGQNGNTIYF,TGTGCCAGCAGTGAATGGGCAGGGCAGAATGGAAACACCATATATTTT
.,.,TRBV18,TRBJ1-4,CASSPPSEQEKLFF,TGTGCCAGCTCACCACCGTCGGAGCAGGAAAAACTGTTTTTT
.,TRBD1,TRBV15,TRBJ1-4,CATSRDRGGNEKLFF,TGTGCCACCAGCAGGGACAGGGGAGGTAATGAAAAACTGTTTTTT
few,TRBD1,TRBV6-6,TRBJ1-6,CASSSGQESSGSPLHF,TGTGCCAGCAGTTCGGGACAGGAATCATCGGGGTCACCCCTCCACTTT
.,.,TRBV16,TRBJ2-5,CASSPRGVETQYF,TGTGCCAGCAGCCCCAGGGGTGTGGAGACCCAGTACTTC
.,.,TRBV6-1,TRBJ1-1,CASRGGNPENTEAFF,TGTGCCAGCAGGGGGGGGAATCCTGAGAACACTGAAGCTTTCTTT
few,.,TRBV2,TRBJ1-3,CASTRVSGNTIYF,TGTGCCAGCACCCGGGTTTCGGGAAACACCATATATTTT
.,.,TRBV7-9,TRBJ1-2,CASSLKGEGNYGYTF,TGTGCCAGCAGCTTAAAGGGGGAGGGGAACTATGGCTACACCTTC
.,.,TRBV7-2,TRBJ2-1,CASSLGGSANEQFF,TGTGCCAGCAGCTTAGGAGGATCGGCAAATGAGCAGTTCTTC
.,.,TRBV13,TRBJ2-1,CASSPTGQAYNEQFF,TGTGCCAGCAGCCCAACGGGACAAGCATACAATGAGCAGTTCTTC
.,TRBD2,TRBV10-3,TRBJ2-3,CASSGGDSSTDTQYF,TGTGCCAGTAGCGGGGGAGACTCTAGCACAGATACGCAGTATTTT
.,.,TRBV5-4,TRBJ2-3,CASSPSTDTQYF,TGTGCCAGCAGCCCAAGCACAGATACGCAGTATTTT
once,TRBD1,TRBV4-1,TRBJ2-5,CASSQKLSGQRETQYF,TGCGCCAGCAGCCAGAAACTTTCGGGACAGAGAGAGACCCAGTACTTC
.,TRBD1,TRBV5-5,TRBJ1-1,CASSSTGLPEAFF,TGTGCCAGCAGCTCGACAGGGTTACCTGAAGCTTTCTTT
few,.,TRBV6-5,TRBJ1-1,CASSQTTGTEAFF,TGTGCCAGCAGTCAAACTACAGGGACTGAAGCTTTCTTT
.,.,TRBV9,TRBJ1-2,CASSVDSLNYGYTF,TGTGCCAGCAGCGTAGACAGTTTGAACTATGGCTACACCTTC
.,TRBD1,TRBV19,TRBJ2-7,CASSIGYRGAEQYF,TGTGCCAGTAGTATAGGGTACAGGGGAGCCGAGCAGTACTTC